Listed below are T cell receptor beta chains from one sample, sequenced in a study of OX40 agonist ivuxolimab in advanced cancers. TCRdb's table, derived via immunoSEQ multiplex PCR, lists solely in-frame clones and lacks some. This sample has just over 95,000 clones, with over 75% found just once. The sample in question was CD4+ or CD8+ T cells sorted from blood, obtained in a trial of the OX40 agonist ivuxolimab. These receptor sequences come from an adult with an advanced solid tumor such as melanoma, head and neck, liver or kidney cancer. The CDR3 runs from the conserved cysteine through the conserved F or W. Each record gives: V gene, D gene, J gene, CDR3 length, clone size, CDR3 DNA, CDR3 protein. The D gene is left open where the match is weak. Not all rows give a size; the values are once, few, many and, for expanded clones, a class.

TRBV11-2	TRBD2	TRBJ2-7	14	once	TGTGCCAGCAGCCCCCTAGCGGGAGACTACGAGCAGTACTTC	CASSPLAGDYEQYF
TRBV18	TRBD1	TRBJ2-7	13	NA	TGTGCCAGCTCACCCGGGACAGGGCGCGAGCAGTACTTC	CASSPGTGREQYF
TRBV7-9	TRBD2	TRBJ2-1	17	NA	TGTGCCAGCAGCTTGGGGCGGACTAGCGGGAGCAAGAATGAGCAGTTCTTC	CASSLGRTSGSKNEQFF
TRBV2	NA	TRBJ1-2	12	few	TGTGCCAGCAACAGGGAAAACTATGGCTACACCTTC	CASNRENYGYTF
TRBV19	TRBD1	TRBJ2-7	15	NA	TGTGCCAGTAGTATAGGGGGGACAGCAGCGTTCGAGCAGTACTTC	CASSIGGTAAFEQYF
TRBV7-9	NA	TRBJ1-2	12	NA	TGTGCCAGCAGCCCTCAAGACTATGGCTACACCTTC	CASSPQDYGYTF
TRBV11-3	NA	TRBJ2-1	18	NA	TGTGCCAGCAGGATAGGCCGGGACTTTCGACCTCTAGCCAATGGGCAGTTCTTC	CASRIGRDFRPLANGQFF
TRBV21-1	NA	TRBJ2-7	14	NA	TGTGCCAGCACCTTCCGGGACTTTTCCTACGAGCAGTACTTC	CASTFRDFSYEQYF
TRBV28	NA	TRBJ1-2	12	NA	TGTGCCAGCAGTCCGACAAACTATGGCTACACCTTC	CASSPTNYGYTF
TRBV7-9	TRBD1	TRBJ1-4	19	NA	TGTGCCAGCAGCTTAGTGGGCAGGGGGCAATCCCCAACTAATGAAAAACTGTTTTTT	CASSLVGRGQSPTNEKLFF
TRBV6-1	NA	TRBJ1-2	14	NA	TGTGCCAGCAGTGAAAAGTGGGGCCAGTATGGCTACACCTTC	CASSEKWGQYGYTF
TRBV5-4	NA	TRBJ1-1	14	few	TGTGCCAGCAGCTTGGGAGGCCGGGACACTGAAGCTTTCTTT	CASSLGGRDTEAFF
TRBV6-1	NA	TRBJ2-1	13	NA	TGTGCCAGCAGCCAGGGGATTTGGAATGAGCAGTTCTTC	CASSQGIWNEQFF
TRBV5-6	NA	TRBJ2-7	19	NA	TGTGCCAGCAGCTCGAGAGGACAGGGGGGACTAGCGGTTTCCTACGAGCAGTACTTC	CASSSRGQGGLAVSYEQYF
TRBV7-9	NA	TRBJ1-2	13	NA	TGTGCCAGCAACTCGGGGACTAACTATGGCTACACCTTC	CASNSGTNYGYTF
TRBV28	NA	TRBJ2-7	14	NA	TGTGCCAGCATTGGGAAGCAGGGGCCCTACGAGCAGTACTTC	CASIGKQGPYEQYF
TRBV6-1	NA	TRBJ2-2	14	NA	TGTGCCAGCCCAGTCGACGGGAACACCGGGGAGCTGTTTTTT	CASPVDGNTGELFF
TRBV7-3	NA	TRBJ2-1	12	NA	TGTGCCAGCAGCCAGGTAGGGAATGAGCAGTTCTTC	CASSQVGNEQFF
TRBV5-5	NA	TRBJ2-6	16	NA	TGTGCCAGCAGTTTTGGACGTCACGCTGGGGCCAACGTCCTGACTTTC	CASSFGRHAGANVLTF
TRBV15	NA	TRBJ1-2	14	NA	TGTGCCACCAGAAAAGAACGGGGAACGGAAGGCTACACCTTC	CATRKERGTEGYTF
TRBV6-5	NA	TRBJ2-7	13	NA	TGTGCCAGCAGTCCTACTTGGCTAGACGAGCAGTACTTC	CASSPTWLDEQYF
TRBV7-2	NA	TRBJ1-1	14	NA	TGTGCCAGCAGCTTGGGACCAGATATGGGGGGAGCTTTCTTT	CASSLGPDMGGAFF
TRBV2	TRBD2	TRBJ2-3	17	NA	TGTGCCAGCAGTCACCAAATGACTAGCGGGAGTACAGATACGCAGTATTTT	CASSHQMTSGSTDTQYF
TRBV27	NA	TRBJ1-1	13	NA	TGTGCCAGCAGTTTAAGTCCCTACACTGAAGCTTTCTTT	CASSLSPYTEAFF
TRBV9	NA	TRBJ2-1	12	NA	TGTGCCAGCAGCTTAGGGACTGATGAGCAGTTCTTC	CASSLGTDEQFF
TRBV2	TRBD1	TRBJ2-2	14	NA	TGTGCCAGCAGTGACCGGACAGGGGGCAGGGAGCTGTTTTTT	CASSDRTGGRELFF
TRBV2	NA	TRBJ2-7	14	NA	TGTGCCAGCAGTCGAGGGACGGTTGCCTACGAGCAGTACTTC	CASSRGTVAYEQYF
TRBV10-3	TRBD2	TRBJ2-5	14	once	TGTGCCATCAGTGCGGGGGGGCCCCCAGAGACCCAGTACTTC	CAISAGGPPETQYF
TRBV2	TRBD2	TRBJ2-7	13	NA	TGTGCCAGCAGTGAAGGGGAGGGCTACGAGCAGTACTTC	CASSEGEGYEQYF
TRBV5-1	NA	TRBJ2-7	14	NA	TGCGCCAGCAGCTCGGACTTAAACCGGTACGAGCAGTACTTC	CASSSDLNRYEQYF
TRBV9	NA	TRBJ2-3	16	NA	TGTGCCAGCAGCGAAGGAGGGGGTTTTATCACAGATACGCAGTATTTT	CASSEGGGFITDTQYF
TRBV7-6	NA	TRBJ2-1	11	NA	TGTGCCAGCAGCTTTTTTAATGAGCAGTTCTTC	CASSFFNEQFF
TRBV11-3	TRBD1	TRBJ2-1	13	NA	TGTGCCAGCAGCTTTCAGGGGGCGAATGAGCAGTTCTTC	CASSFQGANEQFF
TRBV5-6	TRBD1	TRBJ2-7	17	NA	TGTGCCAGCAGCTTGGCCTTTTCTGGTAGGGGGCTCCACGAGCAGTACTTC	CASSLAFSGRGLHEQYF
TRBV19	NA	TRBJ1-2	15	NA	TGTGCCAGTAGTAAATTGGGCTTTCCGGGGAGTGGCTACACCTTC	CASSKLGFPGSGYTF
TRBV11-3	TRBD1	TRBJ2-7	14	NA	TGTGCCAGCAGCTTAGTGACAGGGATGAACGAGCAGTACTTC	CASSLVTGMNEQYF
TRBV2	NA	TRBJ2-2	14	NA	TGTGCCAGCTCCCGGGACACGAACACCGGGGAGCTGTTTTTT	CASSRDTNTGELFF
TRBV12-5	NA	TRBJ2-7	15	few	TGTGCTAGTGCCCCCGGGTATTTGCGCTCCTACGAGCAGTACTTC	CASAPGYLRSYEQYF
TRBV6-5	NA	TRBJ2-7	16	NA	TGTGCCAGCAGTTACTTAGGGGGAAAATACTCCTACGAGCAGTACTTC	CASSYLGGKYSYEQYF
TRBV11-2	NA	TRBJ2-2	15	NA	TGTGCCAGCAGCCAGGTCTCTGGGGTGGCCGGGGAGCTGTTTTTT	CASSQVSGVAGELFF
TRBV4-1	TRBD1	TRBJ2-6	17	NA	TGCGCCAGCAGCCAGGGACAGGGGAGCTCTGGGGCCAACGTCCTGACTTTC	CASSQGQGSSGANVLTF
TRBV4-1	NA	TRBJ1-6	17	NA	TGCGCCAGCAGCTTCCGGACCTTGAGCTCCTATAATTCACCCCTCCACTTT	CASSFRTLSSYNSPLHF
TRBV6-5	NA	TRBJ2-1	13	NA	TGTGCCAGCAGTTACACCTCATTGACTGAGCAGTTCTTC	CASSYTSLTEQFF
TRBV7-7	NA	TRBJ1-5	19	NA	TGTGCTAGCAGCCCTAGGAGGGGACGCAGGGTCGACCGCAATCAGCCCCAGCATTTT	CASSPRRGRRVDRNQPQHF
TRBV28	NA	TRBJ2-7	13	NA	TGTGCCAGCTTTGGAGGAGGAGTCCACGAGCAGTACTTC	CASFGGGVHEQYF
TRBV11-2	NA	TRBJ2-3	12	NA	TGTGCCAGCAGCTTTCAGGGAGATACGCAGTATTTT	CASSFQGDTQYF
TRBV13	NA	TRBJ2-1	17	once	TGTGCCAGCAGCCCCCCCGTTCCGGAGAGCTCCTACAATGAGCAGTTCTTC	CASSPPVPESSYNEQFF
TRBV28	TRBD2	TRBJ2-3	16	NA	TGTGCCAGCAGTCCTCACCTAGCGGCGAACACAGATACGCAGTATTTT	CASSPHLAANTDTQYF
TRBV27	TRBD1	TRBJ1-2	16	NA	TGTGCCAGCAGGGGCGTGGGGACAGGGCCTAACTATGGCTACACCTTC	CASRGVGTGPNYGYTF
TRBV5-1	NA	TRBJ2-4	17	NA	TGCGCCAGCAGCCCCTTGTCAGGGTTAGCCAGTGGAAACATTCAGTACTTC	CASSPLSGLASGNIQYF
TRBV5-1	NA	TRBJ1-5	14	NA	TGCGCCAGCAGCCTGGATGGGGGGAATCAGCCCCAGCATTTT	CASSLDGGNQPQHF
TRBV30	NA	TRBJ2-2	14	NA	TGTGCCTGGAGCTTTGGGTCGAACACCGGGGAGCTGTTTTTT	CAWSFGSNTGELFF
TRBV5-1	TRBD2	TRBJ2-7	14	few	TGCGCCAGTGGACGAGGTACAGCGGGAGACGAGCAGTACTTC	CASGRGTAGDEQYF
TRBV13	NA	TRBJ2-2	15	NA	TGTGCCAGCGAAATAAAGACTTTTAACACCGGGGAGCTGTTTTTT	CASEIKTFNTGELFF